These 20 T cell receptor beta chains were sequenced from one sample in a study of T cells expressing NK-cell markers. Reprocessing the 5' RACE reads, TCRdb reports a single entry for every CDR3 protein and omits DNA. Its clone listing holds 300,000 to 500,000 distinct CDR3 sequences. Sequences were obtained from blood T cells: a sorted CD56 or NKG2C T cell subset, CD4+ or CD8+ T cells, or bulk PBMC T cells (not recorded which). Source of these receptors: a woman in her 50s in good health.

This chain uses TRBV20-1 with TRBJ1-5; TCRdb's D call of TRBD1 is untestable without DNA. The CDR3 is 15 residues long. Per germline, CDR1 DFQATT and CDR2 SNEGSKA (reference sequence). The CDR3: CSASGRDRVNQPQHF.

The CDR3: CASSLAVGSWEQFF. This chain links TRBV5-1 with TRBJ2-1. The CDR3 covers 14 residues. Germline assignment: CDR1 SGHRS and CDR2 YFSETQ.

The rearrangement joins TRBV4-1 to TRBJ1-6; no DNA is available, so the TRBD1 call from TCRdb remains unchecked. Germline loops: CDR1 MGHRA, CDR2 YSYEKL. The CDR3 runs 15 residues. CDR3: CASSQDPGGDSPLHF.

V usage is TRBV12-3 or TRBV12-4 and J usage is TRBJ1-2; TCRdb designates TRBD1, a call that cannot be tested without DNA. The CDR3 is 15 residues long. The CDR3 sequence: CASSFRQGPNYGYTF.

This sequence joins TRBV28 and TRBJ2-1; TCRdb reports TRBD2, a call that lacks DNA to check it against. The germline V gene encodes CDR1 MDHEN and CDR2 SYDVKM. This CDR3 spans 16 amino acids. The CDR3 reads CASSLITSGSWNEQFF.

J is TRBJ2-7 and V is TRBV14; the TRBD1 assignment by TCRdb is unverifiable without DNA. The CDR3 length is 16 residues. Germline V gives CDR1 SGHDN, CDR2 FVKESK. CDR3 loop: CASSHRTGKGSYEQYF. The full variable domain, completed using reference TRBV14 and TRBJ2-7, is EAGVTQFPSHSVIEKGQTVTLRCDPISGHDNLYWYRRVMGKEIKFLLHFVKESKQDESGMPNNRFLAERTGGTYSTLKVQPAELEDSGVYFCASSHRTGKGSYEQYFGPGTRLTVT.

Here the CDR3 reads CASRPPGRRELFF. This chain joins TRBV2 and TRBJ2-2; the D call of TRBD1 rests on TCRdb alone, since no DNA is present to check it. The CDR3 spans 13 residues. Germline-derived CDR1 and CDR2 are SNHLY and FYNNEI.

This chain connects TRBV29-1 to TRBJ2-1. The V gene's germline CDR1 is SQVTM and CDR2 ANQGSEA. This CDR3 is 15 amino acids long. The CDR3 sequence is CSVDGAGSSYNEQFF.

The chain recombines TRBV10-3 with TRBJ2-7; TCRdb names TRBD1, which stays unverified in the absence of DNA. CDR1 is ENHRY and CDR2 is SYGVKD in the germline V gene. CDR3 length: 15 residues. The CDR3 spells CAIRGQGGDLRVQYF.

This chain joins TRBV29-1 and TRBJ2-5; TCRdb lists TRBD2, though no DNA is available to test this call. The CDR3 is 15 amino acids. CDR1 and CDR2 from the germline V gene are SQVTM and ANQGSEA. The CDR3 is CSVEDLAGAQETQYF. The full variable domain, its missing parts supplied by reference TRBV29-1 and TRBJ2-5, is SAVISQKPSRDICQRGTSLTIQCQVDSQVTMMFWYRQQPGQSLTLIATANQGSEATYESGFVIDKFPISRPNLTFSTLTVSNMSPEDSSIYLCSVEDLAGAQETQYFGPGTRLLVL.

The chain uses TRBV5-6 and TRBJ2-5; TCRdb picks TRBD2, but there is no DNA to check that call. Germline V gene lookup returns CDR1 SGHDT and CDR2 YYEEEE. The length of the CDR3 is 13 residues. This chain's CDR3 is CASSPRGDRTQYF.

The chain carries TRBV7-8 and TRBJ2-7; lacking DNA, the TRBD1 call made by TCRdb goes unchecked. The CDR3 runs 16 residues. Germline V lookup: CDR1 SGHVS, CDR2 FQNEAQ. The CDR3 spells CASSRPNGTPTYEQYF.

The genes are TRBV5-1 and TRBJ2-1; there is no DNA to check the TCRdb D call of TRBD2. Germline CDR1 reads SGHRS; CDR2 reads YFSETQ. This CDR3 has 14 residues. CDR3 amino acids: CASSLEGLASEQFF.

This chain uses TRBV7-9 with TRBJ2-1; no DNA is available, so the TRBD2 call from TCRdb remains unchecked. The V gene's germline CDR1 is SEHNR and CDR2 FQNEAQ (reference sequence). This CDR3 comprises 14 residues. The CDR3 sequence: CASSFPLAGTEQFF.

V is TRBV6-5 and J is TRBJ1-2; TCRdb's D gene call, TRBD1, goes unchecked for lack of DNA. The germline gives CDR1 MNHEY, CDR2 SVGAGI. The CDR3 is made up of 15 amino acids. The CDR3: CASSYSRDRNYGYTF.

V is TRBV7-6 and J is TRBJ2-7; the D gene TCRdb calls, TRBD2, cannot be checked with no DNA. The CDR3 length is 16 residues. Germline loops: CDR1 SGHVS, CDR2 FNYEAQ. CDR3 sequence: CASSGGTRTGSYEQYF. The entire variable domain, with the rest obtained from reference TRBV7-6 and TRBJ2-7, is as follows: GAGVSQSPRYKVTKRGQDVALRCDPISGHVSLYWYRQALGQGPEFLTYFNYEAQQDKSGLPNDRFSAERPEGSISTLTIQRTEQRDSAMYRCASSGGTRTGSYEQYFGPGTRLTVT.

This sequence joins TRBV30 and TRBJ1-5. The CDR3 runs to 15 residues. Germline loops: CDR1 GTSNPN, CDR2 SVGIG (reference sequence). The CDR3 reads CAWSVLMGSNQPQHF.

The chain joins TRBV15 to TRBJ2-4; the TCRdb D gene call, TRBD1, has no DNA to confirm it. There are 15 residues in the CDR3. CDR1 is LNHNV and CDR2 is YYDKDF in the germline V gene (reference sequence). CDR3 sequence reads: CATSMGPGDKNIQYF.

CDR3 region: CASSPSRGLQVSDTQYF. J is TRBJ2-3 and V is TRBV7-9; TCRdb lists TRBD1, though no DNA is available to test this call. Looked up from germline, CDR1 is SEHNR and CDR2 is FQNEAQ (reference sequence). This CDR3 is built from 17 residues.

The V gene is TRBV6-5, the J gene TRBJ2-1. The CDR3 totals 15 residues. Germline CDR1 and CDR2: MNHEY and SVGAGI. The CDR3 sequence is CASSRRVSSYNEQFF.